This TCR beta chain is from a study of response to subunit inactivated influenza vaccine. General study results and limits: It was the authors' suggestion that each seasonal influenza vaccination recruits few new T cells.

CDR3 length: 15 amino acids. Germline V gene sequence: CDR1 MNHEY, CDR2 SMNVEV (reference sequence). Trimming cost V 0 bases and J 4 bases, with 12 bases left between them. Concerning this clonotype: Its antigen is undetermined.

A single record per CDR3 protein comes from TCRdb applying MiXCR to the RT-PCR reads. The data contain about 480,000 distinct CDR3 sequences, about 25% of them singletons. The clonotype comes from a man aged 50 to 59 who received an inactivated influenza vaccine. The sample in question was CD4+ T cells sorted from PBMCs, obtained more than 4 days after vaccination. The chain couples TRBV27 to TRBJ1-1; tentatively, D is TRBD1 (5 bases). The CDR3 sequence is CASSLSPTVATEAFF. CDR3 DNA: TGTGCCAGCAGTTTATCCCCGACAGTGGCCACTGAAGCTTTCTTT.